This is a list of T cell receptor beta chains from one sample in a study of T-cell memory formation after mild COVID-19. TCRdb re-called the 5' RACE reads with MiXCR, one entry per CDR3 protein. Of fewer than 600,000 distinct CDR3 sequences listed, about 22% were seen once; the top ten hold around 7.7%. The sample consisted of PBMCs or a T cell subset sorted from them (not recorded which). The receptors come from an adult woman who had mild COVID-19 (a few samples of this study predate the infection). Cell type and time point are not known. Each CDR3 is given with its conserved first and last residue. The order of the fields is V gene, D gene, J gene, CDR3 protein. The D gene is left open where the match is weak.

>TRBV9|TRBD2|TRBJ2-2
CASSVPLLAGDTGELFF
>TRBV4-1|.|TRBJ2-1
CASSPRLGLNEQFF
>TRBV4-2|TRBD2|TRBJ2-2
CASSRGSTVSPGELFF
>TRBV3-1|TRBD2|TRBJ2-7
CASSQELAGPYEQYF
>TRBV11-2|.|TRBJ2-7
CASSLDFWGYEQYF
>TRBV3-1|.|TRBJ1-6
CASSPPPSPTYNSPLHF
>TRBV5-1|TRBD1|TRBJ1-5
CASSAGTGGFNQPQHF
>TRBV29-1|TRBD1|TRBJ2-2
CSVGRDRGTGELFF
>TRBV13|.|TRBJ2-1
CASSSAQGEQFF
>TRBV5-1|TRBD2|TRBJ2-3
CASSLVGTSGANSSTDTQYF
>TRBV12-3/TRBV12-4|.|TRBJ2-1
CASSLWRYEQFF
>TRBV7-6|.|TRBJ2-7
CASRAQEASYEQYF
>TRBV9|.|TRBJ2-7
CASSVRDGAYEQYF
>TRBV7-9|.|TRBJ1-4
CASSLGTLGEKLFF
>TRBV15|TRBD2|TRBJ2-5
CATSRGETSGQETQYF
>TRBV6-6|.|TRBJ2-2
CASSYYVGRAGELFF
>TRBV12-3/TRBV12-4|TRBD1|TRBJ2-5
CASRSTGQETQYF
>TRBV15|.|TRBJ1-2
CATSRDLVTDYGYTF
>TRBV7-3|.|TRBJ2-1
CASSEGPANEQFF
>TRBV27|TRBD2|TRBJ2-7
CASSLGIAGPRYF
>TRBV12-3/TRBV12-4|TRBD2|TRBJ2-5
CASSPLAGGSGRTQYF
>TRBV7-9|.|TRBJ2-3
CASPPGRSSTDTQYF
>TRBV7-8|.|TRBJ1-1
CASSLELWTEAFF
>TRBV7-2|.|TRBJ1-5
CASSPPGLKFNQPQHF
>TRBV20-1|TRBD1|TRBJ1-6
CSARDEGATLNSPLHF
>TRBV20-1|.|TRBJ2-5
CSAPRRGGRWQETQYF
>TRBV10-3|.|TRBJ2-1
CAISERAEREMFF
>TRBV6-5|.|TRBJ1-1
CASRGGGGTEAFF
>TRBV7-9|.|TRBJ2-7
CASSIRVAEQYF
>TRBV5-4|.|TRBJ2-7
CASSFRAYEQYF
>TRBV25-1|TRBD2|TRBJ2-2
CASGGLAGGNGELFF
>TRBV2|TRBD2|TRBJ2-3
CASSKLAGVPDTQYF
>TRBV15|TRBD2|TRBJ2-7
CATSRDLLAGGTLSYEQYF
>TRBV7-2|.|TRBJ2-4
CASSLSQQGNIQYF
>TRBV6-1|.|TRBJ1-1
CASSTGGVAEAFF
>TRBV29-1|TRBD1|TRBJ2-7
CSVGGTGGYEQYF
>TRBV3-1|.|TRBJ1-1
CASSQFLNTEAFF
>TRBV23-1|TRBD1|TRBJ2-5
CASLTGTVETQYF
>TRBV29-1|.|TRBJ2-7
CSVKTAGNYEQYF
>TRBV24-1|.|TRBJ2-1
CATSDWVRENEQFF
>TRBV4-3|.|TRBJ2-1
CASSQHNSQTNNEQFF